Shown below are 8 T cell receptor beta chains from a single sample sequenced in a study of cytomegalovirus exposure and HLA in healthy donors. PCR amplification relied on 60 Vbeta primers (plus 13 Jbeta primers). Here immunoSEQ multiplex PCR was the method, and the copy in TCRdb shows in-frame clones only, minus some. The profile shows about 180,000 clones, approximately 88% of them singletons. Sample: PBMCs. These receptor sequences come from a man between 25 and 39 years old in good health and CMV-seronegative.

The chain is built from TRBV19 and TRBJ1-2; TRBD1 matches 10 bases. The junction had 5 bases not matched to a gene; V was cut back by 3 bases and J by 7 bases. CDR1 is LNHDA and CDR2 is SQIVND in the germline V gene (reference sequence). CDR3 length: 14 amino acids. The CDR3 region has the DNA TGTGCCAGTAGTATTGACAGGGGGCCTAGTGGCTACACCTTC. Translation: CASSIDRGPSGYTF.

The chain recombines TRBV5-1 with TRBJ1-5; D is unclear. CDR3 size: 16 residues. The V gene's germline CDR1 is SGHRS and CDR2 YFSETQ. The germline V and J ends were trimmed by 1 base and 0 bases, with 11 bases remaining between them. As DNA, the CDR3 is TGCGCCAGCAGCTTGTATGGACTAGATAGCAATCAGCCCCAGCATTTT. It encodes CASSLYGLDSNQPQHF.

The chain couples TRBV7-2 to TRBJ2-7; D might be TRBD1 (5 bases). The CDR3 sequence is 15 residues long. V was shortened by 4 bases and J by 0 bases, with 13 bases between the two germline ends. CDR1 is SGHTA, CDR2 FQGNSA, per germline. DNA for the CDR3: TGTGCCAGCAGCTCTGTCTCTGGACACTCCTACGAGCAGTACTTC. Translating it yields CASSSVSGHSYEQYF.

The V call is TRBV7-2, the J call TRBJ1-2; 7 nucleotides match TRBD1. Germline CDR1 SGHTA, CDR2 FQGNSA. V was pared by 7 bases and J by 4 bases, with 3 bases of the junction left unmatched. This CDR3 spans 12 amino acids. DNA for the CDR3: TGTGCCAGCACCGGGACAGCCTATGGCTACACCTTC. It yields the protein CASTGTAYGYTF.

The V gene is TRBV29-1, the J gene TRBJ1-2; D gene ambiguous. The CDR3 is 14 amino acids. Germline-derived CDR1 and CDR2 are SQVTM and ANQGSEA. Trimming stripped 6 bases from V and 4 bases from J, with 18 bases between. This CDR3 is CSVDRPGERYGYTF. The CDR3, as DNA: TGCAGCGTAGACCGACCGGGAGAGCGCTATGGCTACACCTTC.

Only one count was recorded for this clone. CDR3 bases: TGCGCCAGCAGCTTGCGACAGGGGGCAGACAATGAGCAGTTCTTC. Translating it yields CASSLRQGADNEQFF. The chain uses TRBV5-1 and TRBJ2-1; 10 nucleotides align to TRBD1. V was pared by 1 base and J by 5 bases, with 3 bases of the junction left unmatched. Germline V gene data show CDR1 as SGHRS and CDR2 as YFSETQ. The CDR3 is made up of 15 amino acids.

The V gene is TRBV29-1, the J gene TRBJ2-3; D remains ambiguous. The germline V and J ends were trimmed by 2 bases and 6 bases, with 12 bases remaining between them. The CDR3 runs 13 residues. Germline V gives CDR1 SQVTM, CDR2 ANQGSEA. The CDR3 nucleotides read TGCAGCGTTGAACAAACCCCCCGGGATACGCAGTATTTT. Translation: CSVEQTPRDTQYF.

This clone has just a few counts. The chain combines TRBV5-1 with TRBJ1-5; D is ambiguous. The CDR3 sequence is 14 residues long. Germline V gene sequence: CDR1 SGHRS, CDR2 YFSETQ. V was clipped by 4 bases and J by 0 bases, with 8 bases between them. The CDR3 region has the DNA TGCGCCAGCAGCCAGACACCTAGCAATCAGCCCCAGCATTTT. Translation: CASSQTPSNQPQHF.